Reported below is one T cell receptor beta chain. Its specificity is not known. 5' RACE that incorporated UMI labels was used to prepare the TRB cDNA libraries. TCRdb reprocessed the 5' RACE reads, with one entry per CDR3 protein and no DNA. The sample's table shows approximately 120,000 distinct CDR3 sequences. Subsets of CD8+ T cells were each sorted in triplicate at 300,000 cells apiece. The CDR3 contains 15 residues. Germline-derived CDR1 and CDR2 are LGHDT and YNNKEL (reference sequence). The sample belongs to a study of CXCR3-negative and CXCR3-positive naive CD8 T cells. Study-wide background: Across all libraries, TRB reads numbered around 150 million, with about 1.5 +/- 0.3 million in each library. Study observations and caveats: The authors found comparable surface CD5 between naive subsets and inferred TCR strength from TRB CDR3 properties. TRB CDR3s were more hydrophobic in CXCR3-positive than in CXCR3-negative naive cells. Naive subsets were similarly diverse, while memory CD8+ repertoires were much less diverse.

The sample comprised naive CXCR3+ CD8+ T cells from blood. The subset here: CD45RO-CCR7+CD27+CD95- naive CD8+ T cells expressing CXCR3 (TNR3+). The source of this sequence is a human donor in good health. Some clones in this sample may be carry-over from other donors' samples. The chain couples TRBV3-1 to TRBJ2-5; the D gene TCRdb calls, TRBD2, cannot be checked with no DNA. CDR3 in amino acids: CASSQDTAGAETQYF.